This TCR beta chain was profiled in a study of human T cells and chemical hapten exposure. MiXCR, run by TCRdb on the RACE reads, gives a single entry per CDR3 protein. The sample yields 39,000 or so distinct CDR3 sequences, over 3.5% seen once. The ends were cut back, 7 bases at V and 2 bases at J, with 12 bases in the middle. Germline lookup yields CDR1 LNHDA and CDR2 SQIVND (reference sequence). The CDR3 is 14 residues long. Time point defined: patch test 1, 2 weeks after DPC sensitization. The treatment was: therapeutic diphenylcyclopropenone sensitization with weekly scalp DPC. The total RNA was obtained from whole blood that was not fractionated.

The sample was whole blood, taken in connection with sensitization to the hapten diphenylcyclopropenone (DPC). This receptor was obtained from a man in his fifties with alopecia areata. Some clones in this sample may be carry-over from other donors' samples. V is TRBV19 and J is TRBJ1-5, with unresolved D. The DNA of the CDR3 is TGTGCCAGTACCCCGGGAAGGGGCAATCAGCCCCAGCATTTT. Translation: CASTPGRGNQPQHF.